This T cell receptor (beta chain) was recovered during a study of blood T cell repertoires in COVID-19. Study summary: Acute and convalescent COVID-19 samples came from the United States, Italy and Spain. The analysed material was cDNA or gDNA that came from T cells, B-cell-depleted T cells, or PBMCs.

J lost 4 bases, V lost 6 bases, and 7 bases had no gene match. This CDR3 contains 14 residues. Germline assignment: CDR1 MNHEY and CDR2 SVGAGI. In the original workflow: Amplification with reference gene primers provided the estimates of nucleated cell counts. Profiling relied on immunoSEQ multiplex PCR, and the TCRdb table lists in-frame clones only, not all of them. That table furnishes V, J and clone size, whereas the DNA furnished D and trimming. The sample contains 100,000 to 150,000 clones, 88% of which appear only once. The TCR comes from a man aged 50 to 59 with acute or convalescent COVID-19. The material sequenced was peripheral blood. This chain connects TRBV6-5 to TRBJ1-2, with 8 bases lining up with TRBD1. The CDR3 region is CASRRDRTSYGYTF. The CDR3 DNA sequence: TGTGCCAGCAGGCGGGACAGGACTTCCTATGGCTACACCTTC.